This T cell receptor (beta chain) was sequenced during a study of response to subunit inactivated influenza vaccine. The germline gives CDR1 MDHEN, CDR2 SYDVKM. The ends were cut back, 3 bases at V and 2 bases at J, with 14 bases in the middle. The CDR3 has 15 residues. This clonotype was seen a few times. MiXCR, applied by TCRdb to the RT-PCR reads, yields one record per CDR3 protein. Among about 150,000 distinct CDR3 sequences, around a tenth were seen once, and the ten largest hold roughly 36%. This rearrangement joins TRBV28 to TRBJ2-7; D not resolved. This clonotype originated in a man aged 45 to 70 who received an inactivated influenza vaccine. The source was CD8+ T cells sorted from PBMCs, collected less than 25 months after vaccination. The CDR3 sequence: CASSFAGRGAYEQYF. DNA of the CDR3: TGTGCCAGCAGTTTCGCCGGGCGTGGGGCCTACGAGCAGTACTTC.